Listed here are 30 T cell receptor beta chains from one sample, sequenced in a study of blood T cells in healthy people across ages. Using a J-beta primer mix together with a sample-barcoded 5' primer, a second PCR was run for roughly 6 to 11 cycles. TCRdb recomputed calls from the 5' RACE reads with MiXCR, one row per CDR3 protein. In the table there are hundreds of thousands of distinct CDR3 sequences, roughly 45% of which are singletons. Sample: blood. The receptors stem from a woman between 55 and 75 years old in good health.

This clonotype was seen a few times. CDR3: CASTPGHNSPLHF. The CDR3 DNA reads TGTGCCAGCACCCCGGGACATAATTCACCCCTCCACTTT. V is TRBV9 and J is TRBJ1-6; D is perhaps TRBD1 (5 bases). V gave up 6 bases and J gave up 5 bases, with 9 bases separating them. Germline V gene data show CDR1 as SGDLS and CDR2 as YYNGEE. CDR3 size: 13 residues. Combining the CDR3 with reference TRBV9 and TRBJ1-6 gives the whole variable domain DSGVTQTPKHLITATGQRVTLRCSPRSGDLSVYWYQQSLDQGLQFLIQYYNGEERAKGNILERFSAQQFPDLHSELNLSSLELGDSALYFCASTPGHNSPLHFGNGTRLTVT.

This clonotype was detected a few times. V usage is TRBV19 and J usage is TRBJ2-5; 10 bases align to TRBD1. Germline V gene lookup returns CDR1 LNHDA and CDR2 SQIVND (reference sequence). The CDR3 covers 16 residues. V dropped 3 bases and J dropped 2; count of bases not matched to a gene: 6. The chain's CDR3 is CASSIGTGDGQETQYF. CDR3 nucleotides: TGTGCCAGTAGTATCGGGACAGGGGACGGACAAGAGACCCAGTACTTC.

This clonotype was observed a handful of times. J is TRBJ2-7 and V is TRBV10-3; TRBD1 or TRBD2 may be the D gene (5 bases each). CDR1 is ENHRY and CDR2 is SYGVKD in the germline V gene. V lost 5 bases, J lost 1 base, and 12 bases lay in between. The CDR3 covers 14 residues. DNA of the CDR3: TGTGCCATCAGTTTACCGGGACGGTCCTACGAGCAGTACTTC. Residues: CAISLPGRSYEQYF.

CDR3 loop: CASSREAGMRYNEQFF. As DNA, the CDR3 is TGTGCCAGCAGCCGAGAAGCGGGAATGAGGTACAATGAGCAGTTCTTC. The J gene is TRBJ2-1, the V gene TRBV4-2, with 7 nucleotides matching TRBD2. Germline trimming cut 4 bases from V and 4 bases from J; bases unmatched to any gene: 10. The germline V gene encodes CDR1 LGHNA and CDR2 YNFKEQ. The CDR3 runs to 16 residues.

This clonotype has more than one count but fewer than ten. This chain links TRBV12-3 or TRBV12-4 with TRBJ2-3, with TRBD2 matching over 8 bases. The ends lost 4 bases at V and 8 bases at J; junction bases unmatched: 2. The CDR3 has 12 residues. CDR3 in DNA: TGTGCCAGCAGTTCGCGGGAGGTTACGCAGTATTTT. Protein product: CASSSREVTQYF.

This clonotype was observed a few times. CDR3 nucleotides: TGTGCCAGCAGCTTCGCAGGGGGAAATGAAAAACTGTTTTTT. Protein sequence: CASSFAGGNEKLFF. The chain uses TRBV27 and TRBJ1-4; TRBD1 matches 7 bases. The germline CDR1 and CDR2 sequences are MNHEY and SMNVEV (reference sequence). V lost 6 bases, J lost 5 bases, and 6 bases stayed unmatched. The CDR3 extends over 14 amino acids. The entire variable domain, with the rest obtained from reference TRBV27 and TRBJ1-4, is as follows: EAQVTQNPRYLITVTGKKLTVTCSQNMNHEYMSWYRQDPGLGLRQIYYSMNVEVTDKGDVPEGYKVSRKEKRNFPLILESPSPNQTSLYFCASSFAGGNEKLFFGSGTQLSVL.

This clonotype has ten or more counts. V gene TRBV28 combines with J gene TRBJ1-2; possible D gene TRBD1, 6 bases. There are 17 residues in the CDR3. CDR1 and CDR2 from the germline V gene are MDHEN and SYDVKM. Trimming took off 9 bases at V and 0 bases at J, with 23 bases between the two ends. CDR3 in DNA: TGTGCCAGGAGTATGGGGGGCAAGACTCCAGCTAACTATGGCTACACCTTC. This translates into CARSMGGKTPANYGYTF.

This clonotype was seen more than once but under ten times. The chain links TRBV7-2 to TRBJ1-6; D unresolved. The CDR3 is made up of 14 amino acids. Deletions cut 2 bases from V and 6 bases from J, with 8 bases between. Germline assignment: CDR1 SGHTA and CDR2 FQGNSA. The CDR3 spells CASSLLGSNSPLHF. CDR3 coding DNA: TGTGCCAGCAGCTTATTGGGAAGTAATTCACCCCTCCACTTT.

This clonotype was seen ten or more times. The chain uses TRBV5-5 and TRBJ2-2; the D is unclear. Trimming removed 1 base at V and 5 bases at J, with 6 bases between. The germline CDR1 and CDR2 sequences are SGHKS and YYEKEE (reference sequence). The CDR3 is made up of 13 amino acids. CDR3 sequence (DNA): TGTGCCAGCAGCTTGTACGGGACCGGGGAGCTGTTTTTT. Its translation: CASSLYGTGELFF.

The genes are TRBV20-1 and TRBJ1-2; the D gene is possibly TRBD1 (6 bases). Germline assignment: CDR1 DFQATT and CDR2 SNEGSKA (reference sequence). This CDR3 is built from 15 residues. Trimming took off 3 bases at V and 6 bases at J, with 20 bases between the two ends. The CDR3 bases are TGCAGTGCTAGGGGGCAGGGGATTTGGGAGGATGGCTACACCTTC. Its translation: CSARGQGIWEDGYTF.

The chain recombines TRBV28 with TRBJ2-3; 9 bases match TRBD1. V shed 6 bases, J shed 2 bases, and the junction held 9 bases outside the gene matches. This CDR3 is built from 16 residues. CDR1 is MDHEN and CDR2 is SYDVKM in the germline V gene. The CDR3 loop is CASSLTGGTFTDTQYF. CDR3 nucleotides: TGTGCCAGCAGCTTAACAGGGGGCACCTTCACAGATACGCAGTATTTT.

This sequence joins TRBV29-1 and TRBJ2-3, with 8 positions matching TRBD2. The CDR3 has 13 residues. V trimming: 4 bases; J trimming: 6 bases; junction bases outside the gene matches: 6. Germline values: CDR1 SQVTM, CDR2 ANQGSEA. This CDR3 is CSVALAGRDTQYF. CDR3 DNA: TGCAGCGTTGCCTTAGCGGGGCGCGATACGCAGTATTTT.

This clonotype was seen at least ten times. The chain employs TRBV12-3 or TRBV12-4 and TRBJ2-6; no clear D. The V and J ends lost 5 bases and 4 bases respectively, with 15 bases between them. The CDR3 sequence is 16 residues long. CDR3 sequence (DNA): TGTGCCAGCAGTCCCACAGTCAAACCGGGGGCCAACGTCCTGACTTTC. As protein: CASSPTVKPGANVLTF.

This clonotype has a count of ten or more. The rearrangement joins TRBV29-1 to TRBJ2-3, with D uncertain. The CDR3 runs to 14 residues. The V gene lost 7 bases and the J gene lost 0 bases, with 14 bases spanning the gap. Germline CDR1 reads SQVTM; CDR2 reads ANQGSEA. The DNA for the CDR3 is TGCAGCGGTCGACGGCCGACTAGCACAGATACGCAGTATTTT. Amino acids: CSGRRPTSTDTQYF.

The chain combines TRBV21-1 with TRBJ1-5; the D call of TRBD1 is as the table states it, not checked on the DNA. TRBV21-1 is recorded as a pseudogene. This CDR3 is 17 amino acids long. The CDR3 sequence is CASSKDPRQGGNQPQHF. CDR3 sequence (DNA): TGTGCCAGCAGCAAAGACCCCAGACAGGGAGGCAATCAGCCCCAGCATTTT.

This clonotype appeared a few times. The chain recombines TRBV3-1 with TRBJ2-4, with 10 positions matching TRBD2. Losses at the gene ends were 1 base for V and 0 bases for J; bases not matched to a gene: 9. Germline CDR1 and CDR2: LGHDT and YNNKEL (reference sequence). There are 19 residues in the CDR3. In nucleotides, the CDR3 is TGTGCCAGCAGCCAAGTGGCTAGCGGGGGAGATCTAGCCAAAAACATTCAGTACTTC. Amino acid sequence: CASSQVASGGDLAKNIQYF.

This rearrangement joins TRBV20-1 to TRBJ1-1; the match to TRBD1 covers 9 bases. The CDR3 loop spans 15 amino acids. The germline V gene encodes CDR1 DFQATT and CDR2 SNEGSKA (reference sequence). The junction had 10 bases not matched to a gene; V was cut back by 3 bases and J by 5 bases. In DNA form, the CDR3 reads TGCAGTGCTAGCCCCCGGGACAGGGTGGGGACTGAAGCTTTCTTT. It specifies CSASPRDRVGTEAFF.

The chain recombines TRBV7-3 with TRBJ2-2; 8 bases fit TRBD1. Germline CDR1 is SGHTA and CDR2 is FQGTGA. Trimming removed 5 bases from V and 5 bases from J; junction bases left unmatched: 10. CDR3 length: 16 amino acids. The CDR3 protein is CASSQFGQGDTGELFF. The CDR3 DNA follows: TGTGCCAGCAGCCAATTCGGACAGGGCGATACCGGGGAGCTGTTTTTT.

The chain joins TRBV20-1 to TRBJ2-7, with 8 nucleotides matching TRBD1. The junction had 5 bases not matched to a gene; V was cut back by 5 bases and J by 2 bases. From germline, CDR1 is DFQATT and CDR2 SNEGSKA (reference sequence). The CDR3 consists of 13 residues. CDR3 bases: TGCAGTGCTTACAGGGGGAGGCCCTACGAGCAGTACTTC. Its translation is CSAYRGRPYEQYF.

There are many counts of this clonotype. The chain joins TRBV12-3 or TRBV12-4 to TRBJ1-6, with D tentatively TRBD1 (5 bases). There are 15 residues in the CDR3. V was trimmed by 2 bases and J by 10 bases, leaving 15 bases between them. The CDR3 nucleotides read TGTGCCAGCAGTTTAACCCCGACAGCGCAATCACCCCTCCACTTT. It encodes CASSLTPTAQSPLHF.

In its sample, this clonotype was seen a few times. The chain employs TRBV20-1 and TRBJ1-2; D unclear. The CDR3 contains 12 residues. Germline V gene data show CDR1 as DFQATT and CDR2 as SNEGSKA (reference sequence). Deletions cut 6 bases from V and 4 bases from J, with 12 bases between. In DNA, the CDR3 is TGCAGTGCCCCGCTGGGGTCCTATGGCTACACCTTC. Protein product: CSAPLGSYGYTF.

The gene calls are TRBV20-1 and TRBJ2-7, with TRBD2 identical over 9 bases. CDR3 size: 15 residues. Per the germline V gene, CDR1 is DFQATT and CDR2 is SNEGSKA (reference sequence). V shed 3 bases, J shed 2 bases, and the junction held 8 bases outside the gene matches. The CDR3 protein is CSASTTSGLTYEQYF. CDR3 DNA sequence: TGCAGTGCTAGCACCACTAGCGGGCTTACCTACGAGCAGTACTTC.

This clonotype occurred many times. This chain uses TRBV5-1 with TRBJ1-5; D is unresolved. V was clipped by 5 bases and J by 0 bases, with 6 bases between them. Germline CDR1 SGHRS, CDR2 YFSETQ. The CDR3 contains 13 residues. CDR3 residues: CASRVDSNQPQHF. The DNA for the CDR3 is TGCGCCAGCAGGGTGGATAGCAATCAGCCCCAGCATTTT.

This CDR3 reads CSAAAQGTEAFF. In DNA, the CDR3 is TGCAGTGCTGCGGCCCAGGGGACTGAAGCTTTCTTT. The rearrangement joins TRBV20-1 to TRBJ1-1; possibly TRBD1 for D (6 bases). This CDR3 has 12 amino acids. V lost 5 bases and J 5 bases, leaving 12 bases between the germline ends. Germline CDR1 reads DFQATT; CDR2 reads SNEGSKA (reference sequence).

V is TRBV3-1 and J is TRBJ2-1; D remains unclear. The CDR3 extends over 14 amino acids. V was cut by 4 bases and J by 9 bases, with 16 bases left in between. Per the germline V gene, CDR1 is LGHDT and CDR2 is YNNKEL (reference sequence). The CDR3 bases are TGTGCCAGCAGCCGGAGACCCAGTACTGGTGAGCAGTTCTTC. The encoded protein is CASSRRPSTGEQFF.

A word on this clonotype: This may arise from a read error, as a much more abundant clone is one base away. This rearrangement joins TRBV29-1 to TRBJ2-6, with D perhaps TRBD1 (5 bases). This CDR3 region has 14 residues. Germline CDR1 and CDR2: SQVTM and ANQGSEA. The CDR3 DNA is TGCAGCGTTGAGGTGAACTCTGGGGCCAGCGTCCTGACTTTC. Translating it yields CSVEVNSGASVLTF. The whole variable domain, remainder taken from reference TRBV29-1 and TRBJ2-6, is SAVISQKPSRDICQRGTSLTIQCQVDSQVTMMFWYRQQPGQSLTLIATANQGSEATYESGFVIDKFPISRPNLTFSTLTVSNMSPEDSSIYLCSVEVNSGASVLTFGAGSRLTVL.

The chain recombines TRBV2 with TRBJ1-1, with D uncertain. CDR3 length: 17 residues. The germline V and J ends were trimmed by 6 bases and 1 base, with 21 bases remaining between them. Germline lookup yields CDR1 SNHLY and CDR2 FYNNEI. CDR3 in amino acids: CASRGSRRQSQNTEAFF. For the CDR3, the DNA is TGTGCCAGCAGGGGGTCCCGCCGGCAGAGCCAGAACACTGAAGCTTTCTTT.

The chain uses TRBV7-2 and TRBJ1-2; 7 bases map to TRBD1. The germline V gene encodes CDR1 SGHTA and CDR2 FQGNSA. The CDR3 is made up of 15 amino acids. The trim removed 5 bases at V and 2 bases at J, leaving 8 bases unmatched. As DNA, the CDR3 is TGTGCCAGCAGCCCCGAGGCAGGGGGAAACTATGGCTACACCTTC. Encoded protein: CASSPEAGGNYGYTF.

As for this clonotype: Just one base apart from a much larger clone, this may be a read error. The chain couples TRBV27 to TRBJ2-5, with 12 bases fitting TRBD2. The CDR3 runs to 15 residues. V dropped 5 bases and J dropped 6; count of bases not matched to a gene: 7. Germline CDR1 and CDR2: MNHEY and SMNVEV (reference sequence). The CDR3 region is CASSPTSGGLQTQYF. CDR3 bases: TGTGCCAGCAGTCCCACTAGCGGGGGGCTTCAGACCCAGTACTTC.

This clonotype was found a few times. The gene calls are TRBV5-1 and TRBJ2-7; the match to TRBD2 covers 10 bases. The CDR3 sequence is 16 residues long. V lost 2 bases to trimming and J lost 2 bases; unmatched junction nucleotides: 7. Germline-derived CDR1 and CDR2 are SGHRS and YFSETQ. The CDR3 sequence: CASSFSLAGIAYEQYF. CDR3 nucleotides: TGCGCCAGCAGCTTCTCACTAGCGGGGATTGCCTACGAGCAGTACTTC.